This T cell receptor (beta chain) was obtained from a study of shared clonotypes between healthy human individuals (dated by TCRdb to 2019 to 2021). About the study as a whole: The cohort included a few men and a couple of women between 18 and 49 years of age. The study deeply sequenced blood TCR repertoires of about 5 healthy adults to estimate repertoire size and the extent of clonotype sharing between individuals. Leukapheresis yielded between about 0.85 and 10 billion PBMCs per donor. For each donor, CD4 naive and CD4 memory were each given three plates, CD8 naive was given two plates, and CD8 memory was given one plate. To increase sequencing depth and limit assay-specific biases, TCR repertoire library preparation and sequencing were carried out by different laboratories using diverse techniques. What the work shows at the level of the full study, not this receptor alone: The genetic and exposure-history diversity represented was limited by the small number of donors. Only blood was sampled, and tissue TCR repertoires likely differ from those in blood. Incomplete sequencing was indicated by rarefaction of sorted-subset datasets, despite the large sequencing depth. Based on pairwise subsampling, the degree of clonotype sharing among donors was expected to be affected by sequencing depth. Across a few donors, roughly 5% of naive CD4, around 3.5% of naive CD8, under 2.5% of memory CD4, and 0.3% to 0.45% of memory CD8 clonotypes were shared. Naive subsets generally had larger estimated clonotype richness than memory subsets. Compared with non-shared clonotypes, clonotypes shared by all four sorted-subset donors had higher generation probabilities.

CD8 naive samples were CD45RO-negative cells positively selected for CCR7, giving a CD45RA+CCR7+ population that excluded TemRA cells. The donors were healthy, HIV-negative adults with no recently reported acute infections or vaccinations. Every donor was a Caucasian adult living in Nashville, Tennessee, USA. After blood collection by leukapheresis, PBMCs were isolated using Ficoll-Histopaque density gradient centrifugation and then cryopreserved in the vapor phase of liquid nitrogen. Analytical flow cytometry was used to check the purity and quantity of every magnetically sorted T cell population. From each sorted fraction, genomic DNA was isolated and quantified by UV absorbance on a Nanodrop 2000c. From V the trimming removes 4 bases and from J it removes 5 bases, while the gene matches leave 6 bases of the junction unaccounted for. Reading the germline V gene gives CDR1 MNHEY and CDR2 SVGAGI. The CDR3 holds 14 amino acids from the cysteine to the phenylalanine. Kept here is only the CDR3 DNA, which spans 42 bases and is read in frame from base 1.

TCR CDR3 regions were amplified from genomic DNA by multiplex PCR using the deep immunoSEQ assay. Genomic DNA extracted from each cell subset was distributed evenly over all wells of several immunoSEQ 96-well plates, and each plate served as one replicate. For sorted subsets, 200 to 250 ng of genomic DNA, equivalent to around 31,000 T cell genomes, went into each replicate PCR. Purified libraries were quantified with a Qubit 3.0 fluorometer, sized on a Bioanalyzer 2100, and re-quantified with the KAPA Library Quantification kit. Every immunoSEQ 96-well plate was sequenced on a dedicated single-read 150-cycle Illumina NextSeq 550 flow cell. The paper's data handling went like this. The immunoSEQ output contained only junctional sequences without quality scores, so filtering could not match that applied to full-length reads. Sequences were annotated with PyIR, a Python wrapper for IgBLAST v1.9, using IMGT germline references to assign V/J genes and CDR3. Reads were filtered out if the reads had weak V/J assignments (E-value above 1e-6), no CDR3, stop codons, out-of-frame junctions, or ambiguous translated residues. V3J clonotypes were defined as sequences sharing an identical inferred V gene, J gene, and CDR3 amino acid sequence. Percentage overlap between repertoires was calculated by dividing the number of shared unique clonotypes by the size of the smaller repertoire. Three approaches were used to assess repertoire richness: RTK rarefaction, the Chao1 estimator, and Recon v2.1 estimates of unobserved clonotypes. Generation probabilities for all TCRbeta clonotypes obtained by the gDNA method from several donors were computed using OLGA. TCRdb limited this immuneACCESS table to in-frame rearrangements with V and J called. A share of clones is missing; checked studies link under half to unresolved V genes, and the rest is unexplained. V and J calls and clone size follow that table, whereas D and trimming were derived from the DNA. Within this sample are around 650,000 clones, with approximately 96% of them counted one time only. Of the sample, 0.095% to 0.13% falls within the top ten clones.

To note about this clone: What this receptor recognizes is not known. No base qualities exist here, and no much larger clone lies one base off it.

The clonotype comes from a woman aged 30 to 39 in good health. The sequenced sample was naive CD8+ T cells sorted from blood. The label giving this sample's cell subset or site can be read as: CD45RA+CCR7+. Recombination linked TRBV6-5 to TRBJ1-1, with TRBD1 matching 8 junction bases. The CDR3 is CASSSTGAGTEAFF. The DNA is as follows: TGTGCCAGCAGTTCGACAGGGGCGGGTACTGAAGCTTTCTTT.